The entry below describes one TCR beta chain. This record belongs to a study of blood T cell repertoires in COVID-19. Turning to the study itself: Spain, Italy and the United States supplied samples that represented acute and convalescent COVID-19. T cells, B-cell-depleted T cells, or PBMCs provided the cDNA or gDNA that served as material.

In the study's own analysis: Reference gene primers were amplified, and this amplification served to estimate nucleated cell counts. Measured with immunoSEQ multiplex PCR; TCRdb has only the in-frame clones, and not every one. V, J and clone size are taken as reported in that table, and D and trimming were inferred from the DNA itself. The sample lists some 50,000 clones, around 68% occurring once. The receptor's source is an older woman with acute or convalescent COVID-19. Sequencing was performed on peripheral blood.

CDR3 DNA: TGTGCCAGCAGTTATGGGCAACAGGGGAATGAGCAGTTCTTC. Translation: CASSYGQQGNEQFF. The rearrangement uses TRBV27 and TRBJ2-1, with TRBD1 matching over 7 bases. V was pared by 4 bases and J by 7 bases, with 7 bases of the junction left unmatched. The CDR3 totals 14 residues. Germline lookup yields CDR1 MNHEY and CDR2 SMNVEV (reference sequence).